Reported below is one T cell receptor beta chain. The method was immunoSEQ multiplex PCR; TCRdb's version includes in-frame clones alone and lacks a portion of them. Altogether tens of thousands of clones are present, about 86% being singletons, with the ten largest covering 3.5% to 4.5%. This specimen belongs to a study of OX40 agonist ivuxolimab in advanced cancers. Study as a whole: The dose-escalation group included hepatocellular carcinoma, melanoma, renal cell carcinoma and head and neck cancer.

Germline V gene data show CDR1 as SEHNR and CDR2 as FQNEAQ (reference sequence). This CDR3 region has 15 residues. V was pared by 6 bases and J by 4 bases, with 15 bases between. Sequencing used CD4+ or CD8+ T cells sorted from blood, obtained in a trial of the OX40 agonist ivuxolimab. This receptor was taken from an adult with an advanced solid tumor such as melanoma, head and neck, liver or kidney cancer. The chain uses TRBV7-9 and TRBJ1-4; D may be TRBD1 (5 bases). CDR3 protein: CASRPFGDGNEKLFF. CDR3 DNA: TGTGCCAGCAGGCCCTTTGGGGACGGTAATGAAAAACTGTTTTTT.